The present T cell receptor beta chain was sequenced within a study of breast tumors, draining lymph nodes, adjacent tissues. Study results and limitations: Compared with basal-like, luminal-like tumors shared significantly more repertoire with nontumor tissue. The data were judged consistent with most tumor T cells coming from lymph node and expanding in tumor. Tumor repertoires ranked between lymph nodes and nontumor tissue in diversity, with V and J gene preferences.

As for this clonotype: Antigen unknown.

TCRdb recomputed calls from the multiplex PCR reads with MiXCR, one row per CDR3 protein. The repertoire consists of about 7,600 distinct CDR3 sequences, with 65% to 75% occurring once and the leading ten covering around 45%. The CDR3 length is 13 residues. Germline lookup yields CDR1 KGHSH and CDR2 LQKENI. Deletions cut 2 bases from V and 4 bases from J, with 6 bases between. The sequenced sample was tumor-adjacent breast tissue. The V call is TRBV18, the J call TRBJ1-5, with D unclear. This receptor was obtained from a female donor with breast cancer. Some clones in this sample may be carry-over from other donors' samples. The CDR3 DNA is TGTGCCAGCTCACCATCGGGGAATCAGCCCCAGCATTTT. Translation: CASSPSGNQPQHF. Using reference TRBV18 and TRBJ1-5 for the parts outside the CDR3, the full variable domain is NAGVMQNPRHLVRRRGQEARLRCSPMKGHSHVYWYRQLPEEGLKFMVYLQKENIIDESGMPKERFSAEFPKEGPSILRIQQVVRGDSAAYFCASSPSGNQPQHFGDGTRLSIL.